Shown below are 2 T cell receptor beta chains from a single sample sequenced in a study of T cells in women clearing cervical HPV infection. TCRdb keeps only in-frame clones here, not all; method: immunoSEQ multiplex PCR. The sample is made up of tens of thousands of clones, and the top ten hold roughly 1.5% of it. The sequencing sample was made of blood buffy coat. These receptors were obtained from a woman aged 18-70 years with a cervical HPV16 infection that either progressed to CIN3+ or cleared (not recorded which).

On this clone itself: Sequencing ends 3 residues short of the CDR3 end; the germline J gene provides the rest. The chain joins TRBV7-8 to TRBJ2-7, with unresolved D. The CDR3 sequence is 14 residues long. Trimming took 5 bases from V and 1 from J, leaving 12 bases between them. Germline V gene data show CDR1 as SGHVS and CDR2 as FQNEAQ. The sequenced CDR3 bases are TGTGCCAGCAGCAAACATGCCCTTTCCTACGAG. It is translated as CASSKHALSYE. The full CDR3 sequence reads CASSKHALSYEQYF.

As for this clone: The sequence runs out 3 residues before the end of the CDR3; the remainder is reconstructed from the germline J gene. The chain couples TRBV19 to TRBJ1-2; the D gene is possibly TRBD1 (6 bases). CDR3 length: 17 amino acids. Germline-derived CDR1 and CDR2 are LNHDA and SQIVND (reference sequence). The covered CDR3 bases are TGTGCCAGTAGTATCGGGGCCCGTGGGACAACATTTGGCGGC. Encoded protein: CASSIGARGTTFGG. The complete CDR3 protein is CASSIGARGTTFGGYTF.